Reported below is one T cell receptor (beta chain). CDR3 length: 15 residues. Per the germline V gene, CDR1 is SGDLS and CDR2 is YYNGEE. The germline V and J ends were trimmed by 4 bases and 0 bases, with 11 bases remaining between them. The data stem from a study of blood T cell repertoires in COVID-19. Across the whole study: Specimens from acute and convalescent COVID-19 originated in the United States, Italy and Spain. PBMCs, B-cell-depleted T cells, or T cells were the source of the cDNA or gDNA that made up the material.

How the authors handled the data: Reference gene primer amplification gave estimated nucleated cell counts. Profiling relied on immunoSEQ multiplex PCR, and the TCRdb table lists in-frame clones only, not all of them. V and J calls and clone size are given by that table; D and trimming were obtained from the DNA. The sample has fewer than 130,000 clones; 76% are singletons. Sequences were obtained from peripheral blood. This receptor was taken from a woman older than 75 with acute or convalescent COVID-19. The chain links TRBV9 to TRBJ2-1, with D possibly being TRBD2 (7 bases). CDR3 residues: CASSQGGASYNEQFF. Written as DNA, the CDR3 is TGTGCCAGCAGCCAAGGGGGGGCCTCCTACAATGAGCAGTTCTTC.